The sequence of this T cell receptor (beta chain) was determined in a study of CD8 T cells in Susac syndrome. The CDR3 covers 13 residues. Trimming left V 3 bases short and J 5 bases short, with 13 bases between. Germline-derived CDR1 and CDR2 are DFQATT and SNEGSKA (reference sequence). Random hexamers were used to reverse transcribe roughly 0.45 to 1 ug of RNA. The CDR3 of TCR beta was amplified by immunoSEQ multiplex PCR across 54 Vbeta and 13 Jbeta. A single record per CDR3 protein comes from TCRdb applying MiXCR to the immunoSEQ multiplex PCR reads. The repertoire holds about 180,000 distinct CDR3 sequences, with approximately 94% as singletons.

The rearrangement uses TRBV20-1 and TRBJ2-5; D tentatively reads TRBD1 or TRBD2 (5 bases each). Sequenced material: CD4+ T cells from PBMCs. The sequence was collected from a human donor with Susac syndrome. The CDR3 sequence: CSASRDVGETQYF. The CDR3 DNA is TGCAGTGCTAGCCGGGACGTCGGGGAGACCCAGTACTTC.